What follows describes a single T cell receptor (beta chain). The antigen this receptor binds is unknown. Base-call qualities are not available, and no considerably larger clone is one nucleotide away. Participants in the prospective study were aged about 18 to 100 years, lived in 20 to 30 United States geographic areas, and enrolled through a virtual design. In the prospective study, cohorts were assigned on the basis of participant-reported clinical history obtained from a screening survey and a study questionnaire. ImmuneRACE Cohort 3 recovered participants were defined by two consecutive negative NP/OP PCR tests, healthcare professional clearance, or symptom resolution. In the prospective study, mobile phlebotomists collected whole blood, serum and a nasopharyngeal or oropharyngeal swab from each participant. Participants in the prospective study had the option to provide additional blood draws and questionnaires over a 2-month period. Before DNA extraction, prospective study blood samples were shipped either frozen or at room temperature.

The sample belongs to a study of blood T cell repertoires in COVID-19 (dated by TCRdb to between 2020 and 2021). About the full investigation: Collaborator samples came from the United States, Italy and Spain and covered acute and convalescent phases of COVID-19. The sample metadata nearly always contained a de-identified subject ID, COVID-19 status, age in years and sex. Where HLA class I and class II types were available, the types were taken from metadata supplied by the sample provider, not from assay-based typing. The material from the prospective study consisted of cDNA or gDNA derived from T cells, B-cell-depleted T cells, or PBMCs. The dataset comprised deeply sampled blood TCRbeta repertoires from subjects exposed to, actively infected with, or recovered from COVID-19. The repertoires were released in a freely available public database intended as a resource for research on the immune response to SARS-CoV-2. Samples were obtained from the ongoing ImmuneRACE study (first 160 participants) and from about 1,300 subjects provided by 6 global collaborators.

The investigation overall reported the following: How much clinical and demographic metadata was included differed by source and by participant, and the metadata was provided uncurated.

CDR1 and CDR2 are read off the germline V gene (reference sequence) as LNHDA and SQIVND. Deletion took 5 bases off V and 4 bases off J, with a span of 6 bases between the germline ends. From cysteine to phenylalanine, the CDR3 is 12 amino acids long. Only the CDR3 region is kept as DNA, spanning 36 bases read in frame from base 1. The immunoSEQ Assay, a bias-controlled multiplex PCR, was used to amplify TCRbeta CDR3 regions from genomic DNA. The original methods were these. Within the assay, amplification of reference gene primers was used to estimate how many nucleated cells each sample contained. To quantify the absolute abundance of each unique TCRbeta CDR3 rearrangement, sequence reads were collapsed and filtered. For each sample, productive Simpson clonality was calculated as the square root of Simpson's diversity index across productive rearrangements. The table was pulled from immuneACCESS by TCRdb, which kept in-frame rearrangements only. Such tables lose some clones; where checked, under half of the loss comes from unresolved V genes, and the rest has no known cause. The V and J calls and clone size are taken from that table; D and trimming were inferred from the DNA. The sample table records over 250,000 clones; 88% of these occur just once. About 1% of the sample is taken by the ten largest.

The chain joins TRBV19 to TRBJ1-5, with the D gene uncertain. The sequence came from a woman in her thirties who had recovered from COVID-19. Sequencing was done on a sample of PBMCs or T cells enriched from blood (not recorded which). The nucleotide sequence is TGTGCCAGTAGTCTCCTAAATCAGCCCCAGCATTTT. Translated, this gives CASSLLNQPQHF.